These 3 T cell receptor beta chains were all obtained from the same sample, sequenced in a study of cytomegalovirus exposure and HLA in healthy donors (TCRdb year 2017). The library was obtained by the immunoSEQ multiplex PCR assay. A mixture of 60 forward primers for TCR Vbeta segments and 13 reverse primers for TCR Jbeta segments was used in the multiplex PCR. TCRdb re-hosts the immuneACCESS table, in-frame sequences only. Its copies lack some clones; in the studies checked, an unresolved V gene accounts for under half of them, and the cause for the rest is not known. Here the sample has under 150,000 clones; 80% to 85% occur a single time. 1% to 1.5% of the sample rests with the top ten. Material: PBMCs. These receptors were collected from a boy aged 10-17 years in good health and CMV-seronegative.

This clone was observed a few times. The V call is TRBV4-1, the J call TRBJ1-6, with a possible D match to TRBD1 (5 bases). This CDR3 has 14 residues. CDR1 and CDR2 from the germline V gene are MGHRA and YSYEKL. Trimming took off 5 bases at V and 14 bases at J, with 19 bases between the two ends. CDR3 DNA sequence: TGCGCCAGCAGCTTTCGGGACTCCGAGGATGCCCTCCACTTT. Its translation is CASSFRDSEDALHF.

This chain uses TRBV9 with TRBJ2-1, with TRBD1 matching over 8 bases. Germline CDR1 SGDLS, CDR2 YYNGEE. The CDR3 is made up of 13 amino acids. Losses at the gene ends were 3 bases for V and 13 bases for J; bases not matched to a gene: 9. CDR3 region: CASSGDRGLSQFF. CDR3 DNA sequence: TGTGCCAGCAGCGGAGACAGGGGCTTGAGCCAGTTCTTC.

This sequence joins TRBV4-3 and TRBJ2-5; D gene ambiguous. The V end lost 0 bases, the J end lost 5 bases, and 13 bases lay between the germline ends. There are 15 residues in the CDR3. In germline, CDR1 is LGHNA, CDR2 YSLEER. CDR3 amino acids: CASSQEARQRETQYF. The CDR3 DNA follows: TGCGCCAGCAGCCAAGAGGCGCGCCAGAGGGAGACCCAGTACTTC.